This passage covers 22 T cell receptor beta chains from one sample sequenced in a study of cytomegalovirus exposure and HLA in healthy donors. Vbeta (60) and Jbeta (13) primers were used in the PCR. This table comes from immunoSEQ multiplex PCR, and its TCRdb copy is limited to in-frame clones, with some not included. The sample holds 150,000 to 200,000 clones, 60% to 80% seen once. Sequenced input: PBMCs. The receptor set was obtained from a female donor in good health and CMV-seronegative.

The V call is TRBV4-3, the J call TRBJ2-3; 9 bases match TRBD2. This CDR3 has 17 residues. V lost 3 bases, J lost 2 bases, and 9 bases stayed unmatched. CDR1 is LGHNA, CDR2 YSLEER, per germline. The CDR3 sequence is CASSHGPAGGITDTQYF. In DNA form, the CDR3 reads TGCGCCAGCAGCCACGGCCCAGCGGGGGGTATCACAGATACGCAGTATTTT.

The chain links TRBV9 to TRBJ1-2; D not resolved. CDR1 is SGDLS, CDR2 YYNGEE, per germline. V dropped 8 bases and J dropped 2 bases, with 10 bases sitting between them. The CDR3 length is 12 residues. For the CDR3, the DNA is TGTGCCAGTGCGACGGGAAACTATGGCTACACCTTC. Protein sequence: CASATGNYGYTF. The complete variable domain, with remaining parts taken from reference TRBV9 and TRBJ1-2, reads DSGVTQTPKHLITATGQRVTLRCSPRSGDLSVYWYQQSLDQGLQFLIQYYNGEERAKGNILERFSAQQFPDLHSELNLSSLELGDSALYFCASATGNYGYTFGSGTRLTVV.

V usage is TRBV27 and J usage is TRBJ2-3, with D unclear. Trimming stripped 7 bases from V and 0 bases from J, with 11 bases between. CDR3 length: 14 residues. In germline, CDR1 is MNHEY, CDR2 SMNVEV (reference sequence). The CDR3 is CASTDGGSTDTQYF. For the CDR3, the DNA is TGTGCCAGCACCGACGGCGGTAGCACAGATACGCAGTATTTT.

The rearrangement links TRBV4-1 to TRBJ1-1; no clear D. The germline V and J ends were trimmed by 3 bases and 0 bases, with 14 bases remaining between them. Germline V gene data show CDR1 as MGHRA and CDR2 as YSYEKL. This CDR3 contains 16 residues. The CDR3 region is CASSQGRLLVNTEAFF. CDR3 DNA sequence: TGCGCCAGCAGCCAGGGGAGACTCCTGGTGAACACTGAAGCTTTCTTT.

The chain has TRBV19 and TRBJ2-7; tentatively, D is TRBD1 (5 bases). Trimming took off 3 bases at V and 1 base at J, with 7 bases between the two ends. Germline V gives CDR1 LNHDA, CDR2 SQIVND (reference sequence). The CDR3 covers 13 residues. The CDR3 sequence: CASSMNRSYEQYF. The CDR3 DNA is TGTGCCAGTAGTATGAACAGGTCCTACGAGCAGTACTTC.

The V call is TRBV7-2, the J call TRBJ2-3, with 7 bases lining up with TRBD2. V was clipped by 6 bases and J by 0 bases; unmatched bases: 6. Per germline, CDR1 SGHTA and CDR2 FQGNSA. The CDR3 totals 15 residues. The CDR3 region has the DNA TGTGCCAGCAGAGGGGCGGGGGTTAGCACAGATACGCAGTATTTT. Its protein is CASRGAGVSTDTQYF.

The CDR3 sequence is CASSLIQGSTGELFF. Here the CDR3 DNA reads TGTGCCAGCAGCTTGATACAGGGGTCCACCGGGGAGCTGTTTTTT. The gene calls are TRBV11-3 and TRBJ2-2; TRBD1 agrees at 7 bases. V lost 3 bases, J lost 4 bases, and 5 bases stayed unmatched. Germline V gene sequence: CDR1 SGHNT, CDR2 YENEEA. The CDR3 has 15 residues.

The rearrangement joins TRBV7-3 to TRBJ2-5, with 10 bases lining up with TRBD2. Unmatched junction bases numbered 3, after V lost 1 base and J lost 4 bases. CDR1 is SGHTA and CDR2 is FQGTGA in the germline V gene. The CDR3 totals 15 residues. The chain's CDR3 is CASSLNSGGLETQYF. The DNA for the CDR3 is TGTGCCAGCAGCTTAAATAGCGGGGGGTTAGAGACCCAGTACTTC.

The chain joins TRBV27 to TRBJ2-1, with 13 bases aligning to TRBD2. The CDR3 contains 15 residues. J gave up 7 bases and V 6 bases, and 6 bases lay outside the gene matches. Germline V gene sequence: CDR1 MNHEY, CDR2 SMNVEV (reference sequence). The CDR3 loop is CASRLAGGPRNEQFF. For the CDR3, the DNA is TGTGCCAGCAGACTAGCGGGAGGGCCTCGTAATGAGCAGTTCTTC.

The rearrangement uses TRBV4-3 and TRBJ1-2; unclear D gene. V was shortened by 0 bases and J by 4 bases, with 6 bases between the two germline ends. Germline CDR1 is LGHNA and CDR2 is YSLEER. CDR3 length: 13 residues. The CDR3: CASSQEVAYGYTF. The CDR3 nucleotides read TGCGCCAGCAGCCAAGAAGTGGCCTATGGCTACACCTTC.

This clone was counted only a few times. CDR3 protein: CAWSPDRGNTEAFF. In DNA form, the CDR3 reads TGTGCCTGGAGTCCGGACAGGGGGAACACTGAAGCTTTCTTT. The gene calls are TRBV30 and TRBJ1-1, with TRBD1 matching 9 bases. CDR3 size: 14 residues. Germline CDR1 and CDR2: GTSNPN and SVGIG (reference sequence). The V gene end was trimmed by 2 bases and the J gene end by 1 base; junction bases not matched to a gene: 2.

J is TRBJ2-5 and V is TRBV7-7, with a tentative D call TRBD1 (6 bases). Looked up from germline, CDR1 is SSHAT and CDR2 is FNYEAQ (reference sequence). Trimming removed 1 base from V and 3 bases from J, with 12 bases in between. The CDR3 totals 15 residues. CDR3 sequence: CASSLVGQGKETQYF. The CDR3 region has the DNA TGTGCCAGCAGCTTAGTAGGGCAGGGGAAAGAGACCCAGTACTTC.

As regards this clone: The sample has other DNA sequences that encode this CDR3 too. The chain is built from TRBV5-1 and TRBJ2-3; D is ambiguous. The CDR3 consists of 14 residues. CDR1 is SGHRS, CDR2 YFSETQ, per germline. The V end lost 0 bases, the J end lost 0 bases, and 5 bases lay between the germline ends. The chain's CDR3 is CASSLASSTDTQYF. The CDR3 region has the DNA TGCGCCAGCAGCTTGGCTAGTAGCACAGATACGCAGTATTTT.

The chain has TRBV9 and TRBJ2-1; D possibly corresponds to TRBD2 (6 bases). The CDR3 covers 14 residues. Germline assignment: CDR1 SGDLS and CDR2 YYNGEE. V lost 1 base and J lost 3, with 8 bases in between. CDR3: CASSVSGFYNEQFF. The CDR3 DNA reads TGTGCCAGCAGCGTAAGCGGGTTCTACAATGAGCAGTTCTTC.

The J gene is TRBJ2-1, the V gene TRBV21-1; the D call in the table, TRBD2, was not verified against the DNA. TRBV21-1 is labeled a pseudogene. The length of the CDR3 is 17 residues. CDR3 nucleotide sequence: TGTGCCAGCAGCAATCCCACGTCTGAGCGGGGATACAATGAGCAGTTCTTC. This encodes CASSNPTSERGYNEQFF.

The chain uses TRBV5-6 and TRBJ1-1; 11 positions match TRBD1. This CDR3 region has 14 residues. The ends lost 5 bases at V and 4 bases at J; junction bases unmatched: 4. Germline CDR1 reads SGHDT; CDR2 reads YYEEEE. The CDR3 region has the DNA TGTGCCAGCAGTTCCGGGACAGGGGGCACTGAAGCTTTCTTT. It specifies CASSSGTGGTEAFF.

V gene TRBV5-1 combines with J gene TRBJ2-1, with 13 bases identical to TRBD2. Germline V gene data show CDR1 as SGHRS and CDR2 as YFSETQ. The V and J ends lost 0 bases and 8 bases, in that order; junction bases with no gene match: 2. The CDR3 is 15 residues long. The CDR3 protein is CASSLGLAGGHEQFF. CDR3 nucleotide sequence: TGCGCCAGCAGCTTGGGACTAGCGGGGGGCCATGAGCAGTTCTTC.

This chain links TRBV4-3 with TRBJ2-5; the D gene is possibly TRBD1 (5 bases). Trimming left V 0 bases short and J 3 bases short, with 11 bases between. The CDR3 covers 15 residues. Germline CDR1 is LGHNA and CDR2 is YSLEER. The CDR3 region is CASSQDGSREETQYF. DNA of the CDR3: TGCGCCAGCAGCCAAGATGGCAGCAGGGAAGAGACCCAGTACTTC.

This clone was seen a few times. The genes are TRBV2 and TRBJ2-1; TRBD2 aligns across 12 bases. CDR1 and CDR2 from the germline V gene are SNHLY and FYNNEI. J lost 8 bases, V lost 4 bases, and 6 bases had no gene match. This CDR3 is 15 amino acids long. The CDR3 DNA follows: TGTGCCAGCAGTGGAGCTAGCGGGGGGGCAGATGAGCAGTTCTTC. Its translation: CASSGASGGADEQFF.

The V and J genes are TRBV30 and TRBJ1-4; TRBD1 matches at 8 bases. The CDR3 runs to 14 residues. Germline V gene sequence: CDR1 GTSNPN, CDR2 SVGIG (reference sequence). Unmatched junction bases numbered 6, after V lost 1 base and J lost 8 bases. The CDR3 bases are TGTGCCTGGAGTGGTTCAGGGGGCTACGAAAAACTGTTTTTT. Amino acid sequence: CAWSGSGGYEKLFF. The full variable domain, completed using reference TRBV30 and TRBJ1-4, is SQTIHQWPATLVQPVGSPLSLECTVEGTSNPNLYWYRQAAGRGLQLLFYSVGIGQISSEVPQNLSASRPQDRQFILSSKKLLLSDSGFYLCAWSGSGGYEKLFFGSGTQLSVL.

The gene calls are TRBV12-5 and TRBJ2-1, with 11 bases fitting TRBD1. J gave up 6 bases and V 7 bases, and 8 bases lay outside the gene matches. CDR3 length: 15 residues. The germline CDR1 and CDR2 sequences are LGHNT and FRNRAP. DNA of the CDR3: TGTGCTAGTGCCGACGGACAGGGGGCAGGCAATGAGCAGTTCTTC. It yields the protein CASADGQGAGNEQFF.

This chain joins TRBV27 and TRBJ2-7; 12 nucleotides match TRBD2. J lost 4 bases, V lost 5 bases, and 15 bases had no gene match. Germline V gene data show CDR1 as MNHEY and CDR2 as SMNVEV (reference sequence). The CDR3 runs 18 residues. CDR3 in amino acids: CASSATARLAGVRYEQYF. In nucleotides, the CDR3 is TGTGCCAGCAGTGCCACAGCCCGACTAGCGGGAGTGAGGTACGAGCAGTACTTC.